This is a list of T cell receptor beta chains from one sample in a study of shared clonotypes between healthy human individuals. Method: immunoSEQ multiplex PCR; TCRdb's copy keeps in-frame clones and lacks some. This table has 2.3 million or so clones, 85% to 95% appearing once. The sample was naive CD4+ T cells from PBMCs. The receptors here all came from a man aged 18 to 35 in good health. Some clones in this sample may be carry-over from other donors' samples. CDR3s include the opening cysteine and the closing phenylalanine or tryptophan. Each record gives: V gene, D gene, CDR3 protein. A D gene is named only where the DNA matches it firmly.

TRBV7-9 . CASSLDRDEQYF
TRBV7-2 . CASSLPQWGVNTEAFF
TRBV28 . CASSPIDPGFKAFF
TRBV5-1 . CASSLGGSGTYNEQFF
TRBV18 . CASSPNFDSGNTIYF
TRBV28 . CASSSTGTTPGAFF
TRBV5-1 . CASSLEWGWTQYF
TRBV2 . CASRRLVTNYNEQFF
TRBV27 . CASSDDPPRAVQTNTGELFF
TRBV2 . CASPRDTNSYEQYF
TRBV19 . CASSMTGEKLFF
TRBV19 . CASSIVGLADTKNIQYF
TRBV5-5 . CASSLGQESYEQYF
TRBV28 TRBD2 CASSVAGPRAETQYF
TRBV28 . CASSWARFSGELFF
TRBV18 TRBD2 CASSATSGPHTDTQYF
TRBV5-1 . CASGDGSSTDTQYF
TRBV19 TRBD2 CASSIIWTSGRFVGELFF
TRBV15 . CATSRQRYGDPRTDTQYF
TRBV4-1 TRBD2 CASSPGLAGGGYEQYF
TRBV7-9 . CASSLPEREVGKLFF
TRBV7-8 . CASILSTVNTEAFF
TRBV5-6 . CASSLKEGDTQYF
TRBV27 . CASRAYGGRDTQYF
TRBV27 TRBD1 CASNFRGRAFYNEQFF
TRBV5-1 TRBD2 CASSPGTSGNNEQFF
TRBV7-9 . CASSTQGLGDNEQFF
TRBV28 . CASMGLTYYNEQFF